The sequence of this T cell receptor (beta chain) was determined in a study of T cells after yellow fever vaccination. The study, taken as a whole, reports: Abundant clonotypes from the bulk population could get into FACS-sorted repertoires as contaminants. Most clones from primary vaccination were detected again post-booster (approximately 96% CD4, more than 85% CD8). Researchers noted that a small share of clonotypes showed up in both CD4 and CD8 compartments.

About this clonotype: Its antigen is as yet unknown.

TCR cDNA was made by 5'RACE template switching, adding a universal primer site and UMIs. Via MiXCR, TCRdb re-called the 5' RACE reads, giving one row per CDR3 protein. The sample records 250,000 to 400,000 distinct CDR3 sequences, 4.1% being singletons. The ends lost 4 bases at V and 1 base at J; junction bases unmatched: 9. The V gene's germline CDR1 is DFQATT and CDR2 SNEGSKA (reference sequence). This CDR3 is built from 15 residues. The genes are TRBV20-1 and TRBJ2-7; 8 bases line up with TRBD1. The sample here was PBMCs, taken 5 days after the yellow fever booster vaccination. The sequence was collected from a man younger than 35 who received the YFV17D yellow fever vaccine. The chain's CDR3 is CSAKNGQGPSYEQYF. DNA of the CDR3: TGCAGTGCTAAAAATGGACAGGGCCCGTCCTACGAGCAGTACTTC.